The 16 T cell receptor beta chains presented below share a single source sample, sequenced in a study of shared clonotypes between healthy human individuals. Data came from immunoSEQ multiplex PCR; TCRdb stores just in-frame clones and leaves some out. The sample comprises approximately 2.1 million clones, approximately 93% of which are singletons, and approximately 0.4% rests with the top ten. The sequenced sample consisted of naive CD4+ T cells from PBMCs. The subset denotes: CD45RA+ positively selected. All receptors come from a man between 18 and 35 years old in good health. Some clones in this sample may be carry-over from other donors' samples.

As to this clone: The sample contains more than one DNA sequence encoding this CDR3. The rearrangement links TRBV27 to TRBJ2-3, with D uncertain. V dropped 4 bases and J dropped 0 bases, with 5 bases sitting between them. The length of the CDR3 is 13 residues. Germline V gives CDR1 MNHEY, CDR2 SMNVEV (reference sequence). The CDR3, as DNA: TGTGCCAGCAGTTCCCCAAGCACAGATACGCAGTATTTT. Translated, it gives CASSSPSTDTQYF.

This chain uses TRBV6-6 with TRBJ2-3; no firm D call. This CDR3 contains 14 residues. Trimming left V 7 bases short and J 1 base short, with 12 bases between. Germline values: CDR1 MNHNY, CDR2 SVGAGI (reference sequence). The CDR3 DNA follows: TGTGCCAGCAAGGTCACGGCCGGCACAGATACGCAGTATTTT. It is translated as CASKVTAGTDTQYF.

This clone appeared once. The chain joins TRBV7-2 to TRBJ2-3, with D perhaps being TRBD1 or TRBD2 (6 bases each). Germline-derived CDR1 and CDR2 are SGHTA and FQGNSA. The CDR3 sequence is 15 residues long. V lost 5 bases and J 3 bases, leaving 15 bases between the germline ends. The CDR3 sequence is CASSPTGTGTDTQYF. CDR3 nucleotides: TGTGCCAGCAGCCCCACAGGGACTGGTACAGATACGCAGTATTTT.

The J gene is TRBJ2-1, the V gene TRBV2; D gene unclear. V was cut by 2 bases and J by 2 bases, with 7 bases left in between. The length of the CDR3 is 14 residues. CDR1 is SNHLY and CDR2 is FYNNEI in the germline V gene. Written as DNA, the CDR3 is TGTGCCAGCAGTGAAACGTCCCCCTACAATGAGCAGTTCTTC. Amino acids: CASSETSPYNEQFF.

As to this clone: Other nucleotide sequences in the sample specify the same CDR3. The gene calls are TRBV28 and TRBJ1-1; D gene uncertain. The CDR3 has 14 amino acids. Germline CDR1 MDHEN, CDR2 SYDVKM. Trimming removed 4 bases at V and 1 base at J, with 10 bases between. The CDR3 spells CASSSPAGNTEAFF. The CDR3 bases are TGTGCCAGCAGTTCCCCGGCCGGGAACACTGAAGCTTTCTTT.

The genes are TRBV5-5 and TRBJ2-5, with D perhaps matching TRBD2 (7 bases). V was shortened by 0 bases and J by 3 bases, with 12 bases between the two germline ends. The germline V gene encodes CDR1 SGHKS and CDR2 YYEKEE (reference sequence). CDR3 length: 15 residues. The CDR3 DNA sequence: TGTGCCAGCAGCTTGGAGGGCGGGGGCGAAGAGACCCAGTACTTC. Its protein product is CASSLEGGGEETQYF.

This chain joins TRBV28 and TRBJ2-3; D not certain. This CDR3 has 14 residues. Germline V gene sequence: CDR1 MDHEN, CDR2 SYDVKM. Trimming left V 3 bases short and J 8 bases short, with 15 bases between. The CDR3 DNA follows: TGTGCCAGCAGTTTGAGTGGCCTGGCGAGTACGCAGTATTTT. This gives the protein CASSLSGLASTQYF. The full variable domain, rest sourced from reference TRBV28 and TRBJ2-3, is DVKVTQSSRYLVKRTGEKVFLECVQDMDHENMFWYRQDPGLGLRLIYFSYDVKMKEKGDIPEGYSVSREKKERFSLILESASTNQTSMYLCASSLSGLASTQYFGPGTRLTVL.

The V call is TRBV2, the J call TRBJ2-7; 8 bases agree with TRBD1. This CDR3 is 14 amino acids long. The germline V gene has CDR1 SNHLY and CDR2 FYNNEI. V lost 8 bases, J lost 1 base, and 7 bases stayed unmatched. The CDR3 DNA reads as TGTGCCAGCGTCCAGGACAGGGATTCCTACGAGCAGTACTTC. Amino acids: CASVQDRDSYEQYF.

The V call is TRBV9, the J call TRBJ2-7; 8 bases match TRBD2. The CDR3 loop spans 15 amino acids. Germline V gene data show CDR1 as SGDLS and CDR2 as YYNGEE. The V and J ends lost 4 bases and 2 bases, in that order; junction bases with no gene match: 8. The CDR3 coding sequence is TGTGCCAGCAGCCCAGCCCGGGAGGGCCCCTACGAGCAGTACTTC. This encodes CASSPAREGPYEQYF.

The J gene is TRBJ2-3, the V gene TRBV19, with D unresolved. The ends were cut back, 9 bases at V and 2 bases at J, with 9 bases in the middle. CDR3 length: 12 amino acids. The germline gives CDR1 LNHDA, CDR2 SQIVND (reference sequence). The CDR3 is CASRADTDTQYF. In DNA, the CDR3 is TGTGCCAGCCGGGCGGACACAGATACGCAGTATTTT.

DNA for the CDR3: TGTGCCAGCAGCTTATACGAGGAGAACGAGCAGTACTTC. Amino acid sequence: CASSLYEENEQYF. The V and J genes are TRBV7-9 and TRBJ2-7; D is undetermined. With 2 bases removed from V and 5 bases from J, the gap between germline ends came to 10 bases. This CDR3 has 13 residues. Germline V gene lookup returns CDR1 SEHNR and CDR2 FQNEAQ (reference sequence).

V is TRBV29-1 and J is TRBJ2-5; 8 nucleotides align to TRBD1. CDR3 size: 13 residues. Losses at the gene ends were 7 bases for V and 2 bases for J; bases not matched to a gene: 6. Germline V gene lookup returns CDR1 SQVTM and CDR2 ANQGSEA. For the CDR3, the DNA is TGCAGCGGGGGAGACAGGGGACAAGAGACCCAGTACTTC. Amino acids: CSGGDRGQETQYF.

The chain links TRBV28 to TRBJ2-7, with TRBD1 matching over 8 bases. This CDR3 is 16 amino acids long. CDR1 and CDR2 from the germline V gene are MDHEN and SYDVKM. V shed 5 bases, J shed 0 bases, and the junction held 9 bases outside the gene matches. CDR3: CASSPLGQGASYEQYF. CDR3 coding DNA: TGTGCCAGCAGTCCCCTAGGGCAGGGGGCCTCCTACGAGCAGTACTTC.

This clone was observed once. The chain combines TRBV28 with TRBJ1-5, with D perhaps matching TRBD1 (5 bases). Looked up from germline, CDR1 is MDHEN and CDR2 is SYDVKM. This CDR3 is 17 amino acids long. Trimming shortened V by 6 bases and J by 3 bases, and 21 bases separated the two germline ends. The CDR3 nucleotides read TGTGCCAGCAGCTGGGGGGAGGGCAGAACGATCAATCAGCCCCAGCATTTT. Amino acid sequence: CASSWGEGRTINQPQHF.

The chain combines TRBV5-1 with TRBJ2-7, with D perhaps TRBD1 or TRBD2 (5 bases each). CDR1 is SGHRS, CDR2 YFSETQ, per germline. The CDR3 covers 15 residues. V dropped 0 bases and J dropped 3 bases, with 13 bases sitting between them. The CDR3 nucleotides read TGCGCCAGCAGCTTGGCAGGGACCCTCATCTACGAGCAGTACTTC. This translates into CASSLAGTLIYEQYF.

The chain joins TRBV19 to TRBJ1-2, with D perhaps TRBD1 (5 bases). With 4 bases removed from V and 4 bases from J, the gap between germline ends came to 10 bases. Per the germline V gene, CDR1 is LNHDA and CDR2 is SQIVND (reference sequence). The CDR3 runs to 13 residues. CDR3 in DNA: TGTGCCAGTAGTAACAGGCCCGCCTATGGCTACACCTTC. This gives the protein CASSNRPAYGYTF.